This T cell receptor (beta chain) was identified in a study of cytomegalovirus exposure and HLA in healthy donors (dated by TCRdb to about 2017). For the wider study: An earlier analysis of several hundred of the donors reported 276 Gb of sequence data and 117 million unique TCR beta sequences obtained from 180 million or so T cells. Class I and class II HLA loci were covered by the typing at four-digit resolution. The study combined high-throughput TCR immunosequencing, statistical association of individual TCRs with disease status, and machine learning to predict cytomegalovirus infection status. Besides the first cohort of approximately 710 subjects, a separate validation cohort made up of 120 or so different subjects was used. The T cell repertoires of 666 subjects were profiled by immunosequencing and related to cytomegalovirus serostatus. Five DR-DQ haplotypes were treated as single units for association and clustering because of strong linkage in the cohort. Every repertoire in the discovery cohort had been generated on one and the same sequencing platform. Across 300 to 500 genotyped donors of the cohort, an average of about 200,000 unique TCR beta nucleotide sequences per donor were sequenced, and roughly 20% of those sequences were non-productive. In an earlier analysis of 550 to 700 of the donors, high-throughput TCR beta sequencing was used to judge whether each TCR beta V gene segment behaved as functional or pseudogenic. Typing coverage varied by locus: roughly 629-630 donors for A, B, C, DRB1 and DQB1; approximately 500 for DQA1; over 600 for DPA1; 400 to 480 for DPB1. Alongside the repertoire data, information on donor age, sex, ethnicity and CMV serostatus was compiled. About 280 gigabases of sequencing data and tens of millions of unique TCR sequences made up an early release that covered about 640 HLA-typed donors. Rather than drawing on any new phenotypic data, the later analysis identified candidate immune exposures from TCR beta sequences and the way those sequences occurred across donors. The genetic ancestry cluster associated with self-reported Caucasian donors included 81% of the 398 genotyped donors. The study aimed to test whether cataloging public T cell receptors could reveal signatures of past pathogen exposure. A later genetic analysis used genome-wide SNP genotypes for about 65% of the roughly 670 donors, treating that subset as a discovery cohort. In a later analysis, previously published TCR beta repertoires from 670 or so donors were re-analyzed and high-resolution HLA genotyping was added so that TCR occurrence patterns could be studied.

Remarks on this clone: Its binding antigen is unknown. Per-base qualities were not stored, and no clone one base away is much larger.

Library method: the immunoSEQ multiplex PCR assay. For the multiplex PCR, a mixture combining 60 forward primers for TCR Vbeta segments and 13 reverse primers for TCR Jbeta segments was used. Amplification of the CDR3 region of rearranged TCR beta genes was performed with a multiplex PCR assay on genomic DNA. On the Illumina HiSeq System, the amplified TCR beta libraries were sequenced as 87-base-pair reads. Under the source paper's analysis protocol: A later analysis counted some 74 million unique TCR beta chains across the 666 repertoires, and 10 million to 12 million of these chains were shared by at least two donors. Raw reads were error-corrected and collapsed into unique sequences with a nearest-neighbor algorithm that merged closely related sequences to remove PCR and sequencing errors. CDR3 sequences were aligned to IMGT reference sequences to assign V, D and J gene segments. For a sequence to be retained, a match of at least six nucleotides to both a V gene segment and a J gene segment was required. Rearrangements were classified as productive when the CDR3 lacked stop codons and remained in frame with V and J, and all other rearrangements were classified as non-productive. Following IMGT convention, CDR3 was defined as the stretch from the second conserved V-encoded cysteine up to the conserved J-encoded phenylalanine. Sequences without an unambiguous match to a single V gene segment were excluded from the earlier analysis of about 600 of the donors. An earlier analysis of 450 to 650 of the donors called V segments functional above 56.7% productive rearrangements and segregating when the between-donor standard deviation exceeded 5%. A statistical classification framework was built to diagnose cytomegalovirus status from the catalog of TCR beta chain sequences. V and J gene assignment, in a later analysis, came from comparing TCR nucleotide sequences with IMGT/GENE-DB human TR gene sequences. A later analysis assigned CDR3 sequences and most-parsimonious VDJ recombination scenarios with the TCRdist pipeline. In a later analysis, each TCR beta chain was defined by its CDR3 amino acid sequence together with its V-gene family, and reads without a unique V-gene family were excluded. As a way to deal with suspected cross-contamination and a sequencing artifact, a later analysis dropped 450 to 600 nucleotide sequences that were highly shared and had low generation probability. In a later analysis, a clonal expansion index was calculated for each public chain from normalized within-repertoire ranks of inferred template counts. In a later analysis, generation probabilities were computed using a VDJ recombination model fitted to out-of-frame rearrangements, and the results were checked against IGoR. In a later analysis, TCR-TCR, TCR-HLA and TCR-CMV co-occurrence was scored with hypergeometric tests, and a repertoire-size bias correction was applied to TCR pairs. In a later analysis, false discovery rates were estimated by permuting HLA or CMV assignments 20 times. A later analysis grouped co-occurring TCRs with DBSCAN, adding TCRdist sequence similarity when clustering within HLA-allele-positive subsets. Repertoires with fewer than 30,000 or more than 120,000 public chains were left out of co-occurrence clustering, as were about 5 repertoires with anomalous nucleotide sharing. As stored in TCRdb, this immuneACCESS dataset retains in-frame rearrangements with V and J assigned. A fraction of the clones does not appear; measured against another copy, unresolved V genes explain less than half of the discrepancy, and the remainder lacks a known reason. D and trimming were read from the DNA, whereas the V and J calls and clone size are those reported in that table. The sample table contains around 170,000 clones; only one count was recorded for around 86% of them. The ten most abundant clones make up approximately 6% of the sample.

CDR1 and CDR2, per the germline V gene, are SGHTA and FQGNSA. The V and J ends are trimmed by 0 bases and 0 bases, leaving 8 bases between them. The CDR3 numbers 15 residues from cysteine through phenylalanine. The sequence is cut down to CDR3 DNA, 45 bases in frame from base 1. The cohort was made up of 650 to 700 healthy bone marrow donors. At the time of sampling, every cohort member was nominally healthy, though immune exposures that went unrecorded were likely present. The donor tested CMV seropositive and was one of the 289 seropositive cohort members. Every donor gave a peripheral blood sample, and the peripheral blood mononuclear cells from that sample were used for TCR beta sequencing. The Qiagen DNeasy Blood Extraction Kit was used to extract genomic DNA from the blood cell samples. What the study reported, not specific to this receptor: When HLA alleles, especially DR and DQ, strongly co-occurred, attributing TCR associations to individual alleles was difficult. Only TCR beta chains were sequenced in this cohort, and the absence of alpha or paired-chain data limited detectable features. A group of highly shared sequence variants was considered likely to be a technical artifact of the sequencing pipeline. A later analysis found that most CMV-associated TCR beta chains appeared HLA-restricted, with HLA associations seemingly driven largely by CMV exposure. Linkage disequilibrium might explain the correlated functional status among segregating V segments, but an unknown experimental factor could not be excluded. Some IMGT-functional V segments, including TRBV6-2 and TRBV6-3, could not be told apart with the 87-base-pair reads, so those segments were excluded. A later analysis reported that several top co-occurrence clusters appeared linked to parvovirus B19, influenza, CMV and Epstein-Barr virus. In the study, some 160 TCR beta chains were listed as associated with cytomegalovirus. The earlier analysis of some 560 of the donors excluded 15 to 20 rarely observed V segments, including chromosome 9 orphons, because counts were too low. In a later analysis, TCR association rates were found to vary across HLA loci, with the most associated TCRs seen for DRB1 alleles and the fewest for HLA-C alleles. A few of the identified cytomegalovirus-associated TCR beta chains were confirmed in vitro to be specific for cytomegalovirus antigens. According to the authors, the approach could potentially be generalized to other disease states and immunological phenotypes. Cytomegalovirus status was reported to be diagnosed by the classifier with high specificity and sensitivity in both the original and validation cohorts. While some public TCRs were present in many individuals, most TCR sequences turned up only very rarely across donors. In a later analysis, about 16,000 TCR beta sequences were associated with specific HLA alleles at a false discovery rate of 0.05. CMV serostatus was the only immune exposure information available for the cohort. A later genetic analysis reported fewer N-insertions in productive TCRs among donors in an Asian-associated ancestry cluster than the roughly 720-donor mean. In a later analysis, HLA-associated TCR beta chains were found to be more clonally expanded and to have lower generation probabilities than equally common non-associated chains. Sequencing depth was assumed to be roughly uniform across donors in the presence/absence analyses, though that assumption may not hold. A further reported finding was that TCR beta sequences accurately predicted the HLA-A and HLA-B alleles for most subjects in the first cohort. An earlier analysis of 587 of the donors showed that most TCR beta V segments appeared in productive rearrangements either about 90% or about 30% of the time, which broadly matched IMGT annotations. Because some donors lacked HLA typing at each locus, the association tests relied only on the typed subset. A later genetic analysis associated a missense DCLRE1C variant with V-gene and J-gene trimming of TCR beta chains, and an independent cohort replicated the association.

The chain uses TRBV7-2 and TRBJ1-1; TRBD1 is possibly the D segment (5 matching bases). This receptor was obtained from a man aged 40-49 years in good health and CMV-seropositive. Specimen: PBMCs. CDR3 reads: CASSLAKGMNTEAFF. Here is the DNA: TGTGCCAGCAGCTTAGCGAAGGGGATGAACACTGAAGCTTTCTTT.